This entry lists 14 T cell receptor beta chains sequenced from one sample in a study of blood T cell repertoires in COVID-19. Some clones are missing from TCRdb's copy, which holds only in-frame ones; the method was immunoSEQ multiplex PCR. In the table there are approximately 150,000 clones, approximately 85% of which are singletons. The source material was peripheral blood. The receptor set was obtained from a woman between 45 and 60 years old with COVID-19, enrolled during active disease.

The chain uses TRBV7-3 and TRBJ1-5, with 7 bases that match TRBD1. V dropped 3 bases and J dropped 5; count of bases not matched to a gene: 4. Germline CDR1 SGHTA, CDR2 FQGTGA. The CDR3 is made up of 14 amino acids. DNA for the CDR3: TGTGCCAGCAGCTTCGGGACAGAGGATCAGCCCCAGCATTTT. This codes for CASSFGTEDQPQHF.

J is TRBJ2-6 and V is TRBV5-1, with 8 bases that match TRBD1. J gave up 0 bases and V 0 bases, and 8 bases lay outside the gene matches. CDR1 is SGHRS, CDR2 YFSETQ, per germline. The CDR3 covers 19 residues. The chain's CDR3 is CASSLVGTGSFSGANVLTF. The CDR3 nucleotides read TGCGCCAGCAGCTTGGTCGGGACAGGTTCTTTCTCTGGGGCCAACGTCCTGACTTTC. Based on the CDR3 plus reference TRBV5-1 and TRBJ2-6, the full variable domain is KAGVTQTPRYLIKTRGQQVTLSCSPISGHRSVSWYQQTPGQGLQFLFEYFSETQRNKGNFPGRFSGRQFSNSRSEMNVSTLELGDSALYLCASSLVGTGSFSGANVLTFGAGSRLTVL.

This chain uses TRBV5-1 with TRBJ2-3, with 7 bases matching TRBD2. The CDR3 extends over 15 amino acids. V lost 0 bases and J lost 0; bases outside the gene matches: 1. Looked up from germline, CDR1 is SGHRS and CDR2 is YFSETQ. The CDR3 sequence: CASSLAGGSTDTQYF. Written as DNA, the CDR3 is TGCGCCAGCAGCTTGGCGGGGGGAAGCACAGATACGCAGTATTTT.

The CDR3 nucleotides read TGTGCCACCTCCCGGGACAAAACCTACGAGCAGTACTTC. Translation gives CATSRDKTYEQYF. This chain links TRBV2 with TRBJ2-7; weak D call: TRBD1 (6 bases). V lost 10 bases and J lost 2, with 15 bases in between. The CDR3 contains 13 residues. Germline loops: CDR1 SNHLY, CDR2 FYNNEI. Full variable domain (outside the CDR3, taken from reference TRBV2 and TRBJ2-7): EPEVTQTPSHQVTQMGQEVILRCVPISNHLYFYWYRQILGQKVEFLVSFYNNEISEKSEIFDDQFSVERPDGSNFTLKIRSTKLEDSAMYFCATSRDKTYEQYFGPGTRLTVT.

The V gene is TRBV18, the J gene TRBJ2-5, with TRBD1 matching over 9 bases. Germline CDR1 and CDR2: KGHSH and LQKENI. Unmatched junction bases numbered 4, after V lost 3 bases and J lost 5 bases. The CDR3 length is 14 residues. CDR3 loop: CASSPGQGQETQYF. CDR3 coding DNA: TGTGCCAGCTCACCGGGACAGGGACAGGAGACCCAGTACTTC. Full variable domain (outside the CDR3, taken from reference TRBV18 and TRBJ2-5): NAGVMQNPRHLVRRRGQEARLRCSPMKGHSHVYWYRQLPEEGLKFMVYLQKENIIDESGMPKERFSAEFPKEGPSILRIQQVVRGDSAAYFCASSPGQGQETQYFGPGTRLLVL.

Worth noting for this clone: The sample has other DNA sequences that encode this CDR3 too. This sequence joins TRBV19 and TRBJ1-2, with D possibly matching TRBD1 (6 bases). The CDR3 length is 14 residues. Germline V CDR1 and CDR2: LNHDA, SQIVND (reference sequence). The V gene lost 6 bases and the J gene lost 1 base, with 12 bases spanning the gap. CDR3 sequence reads: CASRRTALNYGYTF. The CDR3 DNA follows: TGTGCCAGTAGGCGGACAGCACTTAACTATGGCTACACCTTC.

The rearrangement joins TRBV6-5 to TRBJ2-3, with 7 bases that match TRBD2. Trimming cost V 6 bases and J 0 bases; bases outside gene matches: 3. CDR1 and CDR2 (germline): MNHEY, SVGAGI. The CDR3 length is 14 residues. The CDR3: CASSWGGSTDTQYF. CDR3 sequence (DNA): TGTGCCAGCAGCTGGGGGGGGAGCACAGATACGCAGTATTTT.

J is TRBJ2-7 and V is TRBV6-5; D may be TRBD1 (6 bases). V dropped 4 bases and J dropped 3 bases, with 19 bases sitting between them. From germline, CDR1 is MNHEY and CDR2 SVGAGI. This CDR3 has 16 amino acids. The CDR3 region has the DNA TGTGCCAGCAGTTTGCTACTACAGGGTTTGGACTACGAGCAGTACTTC. Translating gives CASSLLLQGLDYEQYF.

The CDR3 bases are TGTGCCAGCAGCAAACTGACAGAATATGTCTATGGCTACACCTTC. Its protein product is CASSKLTEYVYGYTF. V and J are TRBV21-1 and TRBJ1-2; the table's TRBD1 call for D was not verified on the DNA. TRBV21-1 is described as a pseudogene. This CDR3 spans 15 amino acids.

This clone was detected only a few times. This rearrangement joins TRBV6-5 to TRBJ1-5, with TRBD1 matching 7 bases. The germline V gene encodes CDR1 MNHEY and CDR2 SVGAGI. The CDR3 length is 15 residues. Losses at the gene ends were 4 bases for V and 3 bases for J; bases not matched to a gene: 6. The CDR3 is CASSLGQYPNQPQHF. The CDR3 DNA follows: TGTGCCAGCAGTTTGGGACAGTATCCCAATCAGCCCCAGCATTTT.

The chain couples TRBV5-6 to TRBJ1-1, with D unclear. The CDR3 has 14 residues. The V gene's germline CDR1 is SGHDT and CDR2 YYEEEE. V was cut by 0 bases and J by 4 bases, with 10 bases left in between. The CDR3 coding sequence is TGTGCCAGCAGCTTGGGGCGGGTGGGCACTGAAGCTTTCTTT. It specifies CASSLGRVGTEAFF.

The rearrangement uses TRBV6-5 and TRBJ2-7; tentative D call: TRBD2 (5 bases). This CDR3 has 14 residues. From germline, CDR1 is MNHEY and CDR2 SVGAGI. Between the trimmed V and J ends, which lost 6 bases and 2 bases, there was a span of 14 bases. The CDR3 region has the DNA TGTGCCAGCAGCACGGACGGGGTGACCTACGAGCAGTACTTC. It encodes CASSTDGVTYEQYF.

The gene calls are TRBV7-2 and TRBJ2-1; 7 nucleotides align to TRBD1. With V trimmed by 5 bases and J by 5 bases, 6 bases remained unmatched. This CDR3 is 14 amino acids long. The germline V gene has CDR1 SGHTA and CDR2 FQGNSA. The CDR3 DNA reads TGTGCCAGCAGCCGCGTCGGGACAGACAATGAGCAGTTCTTC. Its translation: CASSRVGTDNEQFF.

V usage is TRBV3-1 (or the pseudogene TRBV3-2) and J usage is TRBJ1-2, with D unresolved. The length of the CDR3 is 14 residues. CDR1 and CDR2 (germline): LGHDT, YNNKEL (reference sequence). V lost 0 bases, J lost 2 bases, and 7 bases lay in between. CDR3 coding DNA: TGTGCCAGCAGCCAAGAAGCCACCAACTATGGCTACACCTTC. It is translated as CASSQEATNYGYTF.